The 32 T cell receptor beta chains given below trace back to one sample, sequenced in a study of OX40 agonist ivuxolimab in advanced cancers. This table comes from immunoSEQ multiplex PCR, and its TCRdb copy is limited to in-frame clones, with some not included. The table includes tens of thousands of clones, over 75% detected once. The starting material was CD4+ or CD8+ T cells sorted from blood, obtained in a trial of the OX40 agonist ivuxolimab. Source of these receptors: an adult with an advanced solid tumor such as melanoma, head and neck, liver or kidney cancer.

The chain recombines TRBV5-6 with TRBJ2-3, with unresolved D. Between the trimmed V and J ends, which lost 1 base and 4 bases, there was a span of 7 bases. The CDR3 length is 13 residues. Germline V gene sequence: CDR1 SGHDT, CDR2 YYEEEE. The CDR3 DNA reads TGTGCCAGCAGCTTGTGGTCCTCAGATACGCAGTATTTT. Its translation: CASSLWSSDTQYF. Based on the CDR3 plus reference TRBV5-6 and TRBJ2-3, the full variable domain is DAGVTQSPTHLIKTRGQQVTLRCSPKSGHDTVSWYQQALGQGPQFIFQYYEEEERQRGNFPDRFSGHQFPNYSSELNVNALLLGDSALYLCASSLWSSDTQYFGPGTRLTVL.

The J gene is TRBJ1-3, the V gene TRBV4-1; D ambiguous. Trimming pared 4 bases from V and 2 bases from J, leaving 6 bases between. Per germline, CDR1 MGHRA and CDR2 YSYEKL. The CDR3 loop spans 13 amino acids. The CDR3 region has the DNA TGCGCCAGCAGCCTCCCGGCTGGAAACACCATATATTTT. Its translation: CASSLPAGNTIYF.

The chain joins TRBV28 to TRBJ1-2; 7 bases map to TRBD1. Germline CDR1 and CDR2: MDHEN and SYDVKM. The V segment lost 4 bases and the J segment 6 bases; nucleotides outside the gene matches: 14. The CDR3 has 16 amino acids. The CDR3: CASSYATRDSSNGYTF. CDR3 nucleotide sequence: TGTGCCAGCAGTTATGCGACCCGGGACAGTTCAAATGGCTACACCTTC.

This clone turned up a few times. The chain joins TRBV30 to TRBJ1-6; D uncertain. Germline CDR1 GTSNPN, CDR2 SVGIG (reference sequence). CDR3 length: 14 residues. Between the trimmed V and J ends, which lost 7 bases and 9 bases, there was a span of 19 bases. The CDR3 reads CASQTTAVGSPLHF. In nucleotides, the CDR3 is TGTGCCTCACAGACCACAGCCGTGGGTTCACCCCTCCACTTT.

The chain employs TRBV5-6 and TRBJ2-2, with D possibly TRBD1 on 6 matching bases. V was trimmed by 4 bases and J by 10 bases, leaving 8 bases between them. Germline assignment: CDR1 SGHDT and CDR2 YYEEEE. This CDR3 comprises 11 residues. This CDR3 is CASSQGLELFF. The CDR3 DNA reads as TGTGCCAGCAGCCAGGGGTTGGAGCTGTTTTTT.

Here the CDR3 DNA reads TGCGCCAGCAGCTTGGGTCCCCTTGGGGGTACCGGGGAGCTGTTTTTT. Amino acids: CASSLGPLGGTGELFF. The rearrangement uses TRBV5-1 and TRBJ2-2; D could derive from TRBD1 or TRBD2 (5 bases each). Germline V gene data show CDR1 as SGHRS and CDR2 as YFSETQ. The CDR3 covers 16 residues. V was pared by 0 bases and J by 5 bases, with 14 bases between.

The chain uses TRBV5-1 and TRBJ1-2; 11 nucleotides line up with TRBD1. The junction had 8 bases not matched to a gene; V was cut back by 4 bases and J by 6 bases. Germline loops: CDR1 SGHRS, CDR2 YFSETQ. This CDR3 has 15 residues. In DNA form, the CDR3 reads TGCGCCAGCAGCGCTATTCCGGGACAGGGGGATGGCTACACCTTC. It specifies CASSAIPGQGDGYTF.

The chain couples TRBV19 to TRBJ2-7; TRBD2 agrees at 10 bases. V was pared by 3 bases and J by 2 bases, with 4 bases of the junction left unmatched. The CDR3 length is 15 residues. Germline CDR1 reads LNHDA; CDR2 reads SQIVND (reference sequence). The CDR3 here is CASSIGLAAPYEQYF. For the CDR3, the DNA is TGTGCCAGTAGTATTGGACTAGCGGCACCCTACGAGCAGTACTTC.

This chain links TRBV7-9 with TRBJ2-7; either TRBD1 or TRBD2 may supply D (5 bases each). Germline V gene sequence: CDR1 SEHNR, CDR2 FQNEAQ (reference sequence). CDR3 length equals 14 residues. The V end was cut by 3 bases, the J end by 4 bases, with 13 bases between. The CDR3 DNA is TGTGCCAGCAGCTTTATGGGTTGGGGGTACGAGCAGTACTTC. This translates into CASSFMGWGYEQYF.

V gene TRBV27 combines with J gene TRBJ1-3; D is uncertain. Germline V gene data show CDR1 as MNHEY and CDR2 as SMNVEV (reference sequence). Trimming pared 5 bases from V and 2 bases from J, leaving 10 bases between. The CDR3 contains 14 residues. The CDR3 region is CASSPLPTGNTIYF. The CDR3 region has the DNA TGTGCCAGCAGTCCCCTACCGACTGGAAACACCATATATTTT.

In nucleotides, the CDR3 is TGTGCCAGCAGCCAGGACGTACGAGCGGACACAGATACGCAGTATTTT. Its protein is CASSQDVRADTDTQYF. The V gene is TRBV5-4, the J gene TRBJ2-3; perhaps TRBD2 as D (5 bases). Germline V gene lookup returns CDR1 SGHNT and CDR2 YYREEE (reference sequence). The V and J ends lost 4 bases and 2 bases respectively, with 17 bases between them. The CDR3 has 16 residues.

This chain connects TRBV4-2 to TRBJ1-1; no reliable D call. Germline-derived CDR1 and CDR2 are LGHNA and YNFKEQ. The CDR3 runs 15 residues. V shed 6 bases and J shed 2 bases, with 16 bases lying between them. DNA for the CDR3: TGTGCCAGCAGACAGACGAGTCTGGGAAACACTGAAGCTTTCTTT. Translating it yields CASRQTSLGNTEAFF.

The rearrangement links TRBV19 to TRBJ2-3, with D perhaps matching TRBD2 (6 bases). Trimming removed 5 bases from V and 5 bases from J, with 17 bases in between. This CDR3 is 15 amino acids long. Germline lookup yields CDR1 LNHDA and CDR2 SQIVND (reference sequence). CDR3 amino acids: CASSPGVRERDTQYF. The CDR3 bases are TGTGCCAGTAGTCCGGGAGTTCGGGAGAGAGATACGCAGTATTTT.

In this sample, this clone turned up once. This chain connects TRBV7-2 to TRBJ2-2, with D possibly TRBD1 on 5 matching bases. The CDR3 covers 14 residues. The germline V and J ends were trimmed by 4 bases and 2 bases, with 8 bases remaining between them. Germline values: CDR1 SGHTA, CDR2 FQGNSA. The CDR3 loop is CASSWTPNTGELFF. The CDR3 coding sequence is TGTGCCAGCAGCTGGACACCTAACACCGGGGAGCTGTTTTTT.

The count of this clone is one. The chain carries TRBV30 and TRBJ1-1; no definite D call. Trimming cost V 1 base and J 0 bases, with 24 bases left between them. CDR1 is GTSNPN and CDR2 is SVGIG in the germline V gene (reference sequence). This CDR3 comprises 19 residues. CDR3 loop: CAWSGGNAATPTLNTEAFF. CDR3 coding DNA: TGTGCCTGGAGTGGAGGGAACGCTGCCACCCCTACATTGAACACTGAAGCTTTCTTT.

This chain links TRBV18 with TRBJ2-7; D tentatively reads TRBD1 or TRBD2 (5 bases each). CDR1 is KGHSH and CDR2 is LQKENI in the germline V gene. This CDR3 is built from 14 residues. V was clipped by 4 bases and J by 5 bases, with 15 bases between them. CDR3 DNA sequence: TGTGCCAGCTCACGGTTCCAGGGAGATGACGAGCAGTACTTC. Amino acids: CASSRFQGDDEQYF.

This clone was detected a few times. The J gene is TRBJ2-2, the V gene TRBV2, with 10 bases identical to TRBD1. Germline V gene data show CDR1 as SNHLY and CDR2 as FYNNEI. This CDR3 contains 14 residues. With 6 bases clipped from V and 7 bases from J, the junction kept 5 bases outside the gene matches. CDR3 sequence reads: CASRGTGEIGELFF. CDR3 DNA sequence: TGTGCCAGCAGGGGGACAGGGGAGATCGGGGAGCTGTTTTTT.

V usage is TRBV28 and J usage is TRBJ1-6, with TRBD1 identical over 8 bases. Germline loops: CDR1 MDHEN, CDR2 SYDVKM. Trimming at V came to 0 bases and at J to 10 bases, leaving 11 bases not matched to a gene. CDR3 length equals 17 residues. CDR3 in DNA: TGTGCCAGCAGTTTATGGGGCAGGGGGCGCGGGGGATCACCCCTCCACTTT. Translation: CASSLWGRGRGGSPLHF.

This chain uses TRBV5-1 with TRBJ2-4, with D perhaps assigned TRBD1 or TRBD2 (6 bases each). Deletions cut 0 bases from V and 6 bases from J, with 10 bases between. The germline V gene encodes CDR1 SGHRS and CDR2 YFSETQ. This CDR3 has 14 residues. The CDR3 region has the DNA TGCGCCAGCAGCTTGGGCCGGGGGCGAAACATTCAGTACTTC. This gives the protein CASSLGRGRNIQYF.

The genes are TRBV19 and TRBJ1-5; the D is unclear. The V gene lost 7 bases and the J gene lost 0 bases, with 16 bases spanning the gap. Germline loops: CDR1 LNHDA, CDR2 SQIVND (reference sequence). The CDR3 loop spans 16 amino acids. CDR3 DNA: TGTGCCAGTACCCCCTTAGGGCCCTATAGCAATCAGCCCCAGCATTTT. The encoded protein is CASTPLGPYSNQPQHF.

The gene calls are TRBV4-3 and TRBJ2-5; possibly TRBD1 or TRBD2 for D (5 bases each). CDR3 length: 15 residues. Deletions cut 0 bases from V and 5 bases from J, with 13 bases between. Per the germline V gene, CDR1 is LGHNA and CDR2 is YSLEER. The DNA of the CDR3 is TGCGCCAGCAGCCAAGATGGGGGTTCAGAGGAGACCCAGTACTTC. It is translated as CASSQDGGSEETQYF.

In this sample, this clone turned up a few times. CDR3 bases: TGTGCCTGGAGTGTAGGGACAGAGAATTCACCCCTCCACTTT. It yields the protein CAWSVGTENSPLHF. J is TRBJ1-6 and V is TRBV30; 7 bases fit TRBD1. The J segment lost 7 bases and the V segment lost 0 bases, leaving 3 bases of the junction unmatched. Germline CDR1 reads GTSNPN; CDR2 reads SVGIG (reference sequence). The CDR3 contains 14 residues.

This rearrangement joins TRBV5-6 to TRBJ1-2, with D perhaps matching TRBD1 (5 bases). The CDR3 spans 14 residues. CDR1 is SGHDT and CDR2 is YYEEEE in the germline V gene. Deletions cut 0 bases from V and 2 bases from J, with 8 bases between. CDR3 nucleotide sequence: TGTGCCAGCAGCTTGGGACAGAAAAACTATGGCTACACCTTC. Protein product: CASSLGQKNYGYTF. The variable domain in full, with the rest retrieved from reference TRBV5-6 and TRBJ1-2, is DAGVTQSPTHLIKTRGQQVTLRCSPKSGHDTVSWYQQALGQGPQFIFQYYEEEERQRGNFPDRFSGHQFPNYSSELNVNALLLGDSALYLCASSLGQKNYGYTFGSGTRLTVV.

This chain connects TRBV7-8 to TRBJ1-1, with D possibly TRBD1 on 6 matching bases. This CDR3 spans 14 amino acids. V lost 6 bases and J 1 base, leaving 12 bases between the germline ends. In germline, CDR1 is SGHVS, CDR2 FQNEAQ. The CDR3 spells CASRWDITNTEAFF. The DNA of the CDR3 is TGTGCCAGCAGGTGGGACATAACGAACACTGAAGCTTTCTTT.

This chain joins TRBV28 and TRBJ1-1; no firm D call. The CDR3 covers 15 residues. The V end lost 0 bases, the J end lost 0 bases, and 8 bases lay between the germline ends. Per germline, CDR1 MDHEN and CDR2 SYDVKM. This CDR3 is CASSLWVGMNTEAFF. CDR3 DNA sequence: TGTGCCAGCAGTTTATGGGTCGGGATGAACACTGAAGCTTTCTTT.

The count of this clone is one. The chain carries TRBV30 and TRBJ1-1; D is uncertain. V lost 0 bases, J lost 0 bases, and 5 bases lay in between. Germline V gives CDR1 GTSNPN, CDR2 SVGIG (reference sequence). The CDR3 covers 13 residues. The CDR3 DNA follows: TGTGCCTGGAGTGTAGACTTGAACACTGAAGCTTTCTTT. Translated: CAWSVDLNTEAFF.

The chain joins TRBV16 to TRBJ1-2, with TRBD1 as a possible D gene (5 bases). V lost 4 bases, J lost 6 bases, and 15 bases lay in between. Germline-derived CDR1 and CDR2 are KGHSY and FQNENV. The CDR3 sequence is 14 residues long. The CDR3 here is CASSRSREVNGYTF. The CDR3 bases are TGTGCCAGCAGCCGATCCAGGGAAGTCAATGGCTACACCTTC.

The V gene is TRBV18, the J gene TRBJ1-2; D gene ambiguous. This CDR3 spans 14 amino acids. CDR1 KGHSH and CDR2 LQKENI come from the germline V gene. Trimming took 3 bases from V and 6 from J, leaving 14 bases between them. Written as DNA, the CDR3 is TGTGCCAGCTCACCTCTACAGACCCCGGATGGCTACACCTTC. Its protein is CASSPLQTPDGYTF. Complete variable domain (other parts from reference TRBV18 and TRBJ1-2): NAGVMQNPRHLVRRRGQEARLRCSPMKGHSHVYWYRQLPEEGLKFMVYLQKENIIDESGMPKERFSAEFPKEGPSILRIQQVVRGDSAAYFCASSPLQTPDGYTFGSGTRLTVV.

The CDR3, as DNA: TGTGCCAGCAGCTTCGGAGCCGCACTCGTGGGTGAGCAGTTCTTC. Its protein product is CASSFGAALVGEQFF. The genes are TRBV11-2 and TRBJ2-1; D ambiguous. Looked up from germline, CDR1 is SGHAT and CDR2 is FQNNGV. V was trimmed by 3 bases and J by 9 bases, leaving 18 bases between them. The CDR3 contains 15 residues.

The chain has TRBV21-1 and TRBJ1-1. TRBV21-1 is tagged as a pseudogene. The CDR3 extends over 15 amino acids. CDR3: CASSKEAGMNTEAFF. In nucleotides, the CDR3 is TGTGCCAGCAGCAAAGAGGCGGGGATGAACACTGAAGCTTTCTTT.

The V call is TRBV29-1, the J call TRBJ2-5; the D is unclear. The V end was cut by 5 bases, the J end by 2 bases, with 9 bases between. Germline V gene lookup returns CDR1 SQVTM and CDR2 ANQGSEA. The CDR3 spans 12 residues. Here the CDR3 reads CSVRYAQETQYF. For the CDR3, the DNA is TGCAGCGTTCGCTACGCACAAGAGACCCAGTACTTC.

This clone has only a few counts. This chain uses TRBV18 with TRBJ2-1; D is uncertain. V lost 0 bases to trimming and J lost 3 bases, with 9 bases between them. CDR3 length: 15 amino acids. Looked up from germline, CDR1 is KGHSH and CDR2 is LQKENI. DNA for the CDR3: TGTGCCAGCTCACCACCGGGCGCAGTCTACAATGAGCAGTTCTTC. Translation: CASSPPGAVYNEQFF.